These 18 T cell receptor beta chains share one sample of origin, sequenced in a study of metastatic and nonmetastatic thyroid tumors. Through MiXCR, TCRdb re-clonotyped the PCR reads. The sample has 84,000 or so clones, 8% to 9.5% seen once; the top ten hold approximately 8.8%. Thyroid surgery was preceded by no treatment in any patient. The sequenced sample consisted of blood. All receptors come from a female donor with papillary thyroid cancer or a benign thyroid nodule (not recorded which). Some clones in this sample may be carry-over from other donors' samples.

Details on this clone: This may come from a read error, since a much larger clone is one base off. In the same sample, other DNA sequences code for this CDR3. This CDR3 is CSALAGGSTDTQYF. The CDR3 bases are TGCAGTGCTCTAGCTGGGGGGAGCACAGATACGCAGTATTTT. V usage is TRBV20-1 and J usage is TRBJ2-3; D perhaps matches TRBD2 (6 bases). The germline V gene has CDR1 DFQATT and CDR2 SNEGSKA (reference sequence). Trimming took off 5 bases at V and 0 bases at J, with 12 bases between the two ends. The CDR3 contains 14 residues.

The CDR3 DNA reads TGTGCCAGCAGTTTCGGCATTAACTATGGCTACACCTTC. Translated, it gives CASSFGINYGYTF. The V call is TRBV12-3 or TRBV12-4, the J call TRBJ1-2; unclear D gene. Between the trimmed V and J ends, which lost 3 bases and 1 base, there was a span of 6 bases. The CDR3 is made up of 13 amino acids.

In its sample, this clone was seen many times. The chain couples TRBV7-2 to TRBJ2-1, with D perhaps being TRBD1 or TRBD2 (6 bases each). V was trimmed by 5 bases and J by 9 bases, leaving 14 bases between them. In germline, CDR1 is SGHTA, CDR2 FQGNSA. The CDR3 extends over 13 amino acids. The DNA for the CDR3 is TGTGCCAGCAGCCGTAGGGGGGCAGGTGAGCAGTTCTTC. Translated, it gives CASSRRGAGEQFF.

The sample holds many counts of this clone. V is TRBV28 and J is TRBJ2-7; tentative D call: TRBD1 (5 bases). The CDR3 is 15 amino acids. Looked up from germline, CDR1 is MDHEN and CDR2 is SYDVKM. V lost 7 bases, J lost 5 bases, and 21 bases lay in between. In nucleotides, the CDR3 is TGTGCCAGCACCCTGTCGGGTCAGGGAAGGAACGAGCAGTACTTC. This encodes CASTLSGQGRNEQYF.

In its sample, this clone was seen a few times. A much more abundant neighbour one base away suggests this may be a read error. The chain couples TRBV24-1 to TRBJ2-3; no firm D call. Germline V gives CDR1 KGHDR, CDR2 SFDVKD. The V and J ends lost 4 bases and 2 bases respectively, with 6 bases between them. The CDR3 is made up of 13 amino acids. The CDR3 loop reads CATSDMDTDTQYF. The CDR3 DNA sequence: TGTGCCACCAGTGACATGGACACAGATACGCAGTATTTT.

The DNA of the CDR3 is TGTGCCTGGAGCGAGGGATATTCAGGAAACCAAGAGACCCAGTACTTC. Protein product: CAWSEGYSGNQETQYF. The rearrangement uses TRBV30 and TRBJ2-5, with D possibly being TRBD2 (5 bases). V dropped 3 bases and J dropped 0 bases, with 17 bases sitting between them. CDR3 size: 16 residues. Germline V gives CDR1 GTSNPN, CDR2 SVGIG (reference sequence).

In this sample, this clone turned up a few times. CDR3 sequence: CATQGQPAYEQYF. The DNA for the CDR3 is TGTGCCACCCAAGGACAGCCAGCCTACGAGCAGTACTTC. The V and J genes are TRBV6-1 and TRBJ2-7; D is possibly TRBD1 (6 bases). There are 13 residues in the CDR3. Germline CDR1 MNHNS, CDR2 SASEGT. V was cut by 10 bases and J by 2 bases, with 15 bases left in between.

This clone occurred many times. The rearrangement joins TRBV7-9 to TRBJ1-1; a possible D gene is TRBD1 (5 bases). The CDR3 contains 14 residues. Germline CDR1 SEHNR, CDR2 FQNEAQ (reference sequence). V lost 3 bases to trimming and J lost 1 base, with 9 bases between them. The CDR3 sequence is CASSLGGTNTEAFF. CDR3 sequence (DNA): TGTGCCAGCAGCTTGGGGGGGACGAACACTGAAGCTTTCTTT.

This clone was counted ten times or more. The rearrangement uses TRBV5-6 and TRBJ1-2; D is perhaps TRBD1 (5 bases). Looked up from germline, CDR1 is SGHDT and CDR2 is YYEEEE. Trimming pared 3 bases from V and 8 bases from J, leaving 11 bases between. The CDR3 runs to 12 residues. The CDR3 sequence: CASSSRVDGYTF. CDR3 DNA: TGTGCCAGCAGCTCCAGGGTAGACGGCTACACCTTC.

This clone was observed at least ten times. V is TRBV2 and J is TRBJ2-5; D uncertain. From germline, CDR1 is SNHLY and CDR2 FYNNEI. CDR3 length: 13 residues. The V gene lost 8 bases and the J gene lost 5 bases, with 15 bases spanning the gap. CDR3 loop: CASAVRDRETQYF. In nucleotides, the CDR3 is TGTGCCAGCGCCGTTCGAGATCGGGAGACCCAGTACTTC.

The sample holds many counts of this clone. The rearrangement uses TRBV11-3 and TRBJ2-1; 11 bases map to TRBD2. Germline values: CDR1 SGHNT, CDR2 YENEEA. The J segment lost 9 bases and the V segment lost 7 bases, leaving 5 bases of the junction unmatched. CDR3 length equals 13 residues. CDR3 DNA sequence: TGTGCCAGCACCTTTAGCGGGGGGGCTGAGCAGTTCTTC. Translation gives CASTFSGGAEQFF.

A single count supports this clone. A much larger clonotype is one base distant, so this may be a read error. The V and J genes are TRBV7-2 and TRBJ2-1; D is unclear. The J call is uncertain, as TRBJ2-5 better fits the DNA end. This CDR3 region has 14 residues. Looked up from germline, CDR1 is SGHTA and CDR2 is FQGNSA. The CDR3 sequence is CASSRRWNQETQYF. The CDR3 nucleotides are TGTGCCAGCAGCCGTCGGTGGAACCAAGAGACCCAGTACTTC.

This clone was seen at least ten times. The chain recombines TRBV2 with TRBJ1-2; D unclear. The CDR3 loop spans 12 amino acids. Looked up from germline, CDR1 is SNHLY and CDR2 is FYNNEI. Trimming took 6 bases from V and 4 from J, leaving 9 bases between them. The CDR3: CASRRLSYGYTF. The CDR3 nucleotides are TGTGCCAGCAGGAGGCTCAGCTATGGCTACACCTTC.

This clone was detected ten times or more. The CDR3 coding sequence is TGTGCCAGTAGGGAGGTCGGGGCGAATGGCTACACCTTC. It encodes CASREVGANGYTF. The chain recombines TRBV19 with TRBJ1-2; D may be TRBD1 (5 bases). V lost 6 bases to trimming and J lost 6 bases, with 14 bases between them. Germline V CDR1 and CDR2: LNHDA, SQIVND (reference sequence). The CDR3 covers 13 residues.

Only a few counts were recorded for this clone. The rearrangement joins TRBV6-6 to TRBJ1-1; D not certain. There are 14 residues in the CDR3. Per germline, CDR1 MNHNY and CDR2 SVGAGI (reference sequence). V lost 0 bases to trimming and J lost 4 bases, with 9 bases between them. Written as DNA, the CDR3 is TGTGCCAGCAGTTACTCTGGGGAGACCACTGAAGCTTTCTTT. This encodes CASSYSGETTEAFF.

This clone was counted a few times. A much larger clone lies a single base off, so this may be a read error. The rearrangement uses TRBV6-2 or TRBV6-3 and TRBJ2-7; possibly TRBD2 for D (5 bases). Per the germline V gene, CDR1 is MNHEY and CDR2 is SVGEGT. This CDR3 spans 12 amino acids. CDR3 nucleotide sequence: TGTGCCAGCAGGACTTGGGAGCAAGAGCAGCACTTC. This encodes CASRTWEQEQHF.

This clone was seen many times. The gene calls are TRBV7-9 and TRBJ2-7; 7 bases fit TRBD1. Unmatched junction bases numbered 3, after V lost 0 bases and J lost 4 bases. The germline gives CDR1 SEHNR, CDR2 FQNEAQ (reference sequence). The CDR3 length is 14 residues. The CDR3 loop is CASSLAGTVYEQYF. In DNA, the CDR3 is TGTGCCAGCAGCTTAGCCGGGACAGTGTACGAGCAGTACTTC.

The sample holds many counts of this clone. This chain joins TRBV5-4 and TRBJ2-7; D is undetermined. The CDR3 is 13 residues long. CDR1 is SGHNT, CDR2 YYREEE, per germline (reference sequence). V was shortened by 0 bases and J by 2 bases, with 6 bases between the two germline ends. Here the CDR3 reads CASSLGRTYEQYF. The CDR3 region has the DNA TGTGCCAGCAGCTTGGGGAGAACCTACGAGCAGTACTTC.